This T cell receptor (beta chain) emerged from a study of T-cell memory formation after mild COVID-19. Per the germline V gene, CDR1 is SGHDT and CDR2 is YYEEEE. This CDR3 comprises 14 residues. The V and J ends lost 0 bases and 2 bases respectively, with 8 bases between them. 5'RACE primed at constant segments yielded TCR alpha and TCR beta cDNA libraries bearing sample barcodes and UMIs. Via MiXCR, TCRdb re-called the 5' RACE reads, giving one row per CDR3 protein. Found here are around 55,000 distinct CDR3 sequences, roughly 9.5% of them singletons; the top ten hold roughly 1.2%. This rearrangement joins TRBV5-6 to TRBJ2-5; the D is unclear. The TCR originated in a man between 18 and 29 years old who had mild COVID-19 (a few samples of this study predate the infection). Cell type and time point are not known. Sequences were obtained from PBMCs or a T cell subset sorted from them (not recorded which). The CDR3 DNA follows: TGTGCCAGCAGCTTGGGGTTCAGACAAGAGACCCAGTACTTC. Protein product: CASSLGFRQETQYF.